This T cell receptor (beta chain) was identified during a study of T cells in localized non-small cell lung cancer. Turning to this clone: Its target is unknown.

Generated by immunoSEQ multiplex PCR, the TCRdb table keeps only in-frame clones and is missing some. The sample yields 2,000 to 3,000 clones, around a quarter seen once. Study-level findings and limits: Uninvolved nearby lung showed the greatest T cell clonality, exceeding that found in tumor. Owing to sequencing of a solitary tumor region, heterogeneity cannot be discounted. Of the top 100 tumor clones, median approximately 60 were in adjacent lung, approximately 29 among its top 100.

Material: lung tumor tissue, obtained before any cancer treatment. The source of this sequence is a woman aged 35 to 70 with stage I lung adenocarcinoma.

CDR3 nucleotides: TGTGCCAGCAGTTACGGGATCGGCAGGGTGAACACTGAAGCTTTCTTT. Translated: CASSYGIGRVNTEAFF. This rearrangement joins TRBV6-8 to TRBJ1-1, with a weak D call TRBD1 (5 bases). This CDR3 region has 16 residues. Between the trimmed V and J ends, which lost 2 bases and 0 bases, there was a span of 13 bases. From germline, CDR1 is MNHGY and CDR2 SAAAGT.